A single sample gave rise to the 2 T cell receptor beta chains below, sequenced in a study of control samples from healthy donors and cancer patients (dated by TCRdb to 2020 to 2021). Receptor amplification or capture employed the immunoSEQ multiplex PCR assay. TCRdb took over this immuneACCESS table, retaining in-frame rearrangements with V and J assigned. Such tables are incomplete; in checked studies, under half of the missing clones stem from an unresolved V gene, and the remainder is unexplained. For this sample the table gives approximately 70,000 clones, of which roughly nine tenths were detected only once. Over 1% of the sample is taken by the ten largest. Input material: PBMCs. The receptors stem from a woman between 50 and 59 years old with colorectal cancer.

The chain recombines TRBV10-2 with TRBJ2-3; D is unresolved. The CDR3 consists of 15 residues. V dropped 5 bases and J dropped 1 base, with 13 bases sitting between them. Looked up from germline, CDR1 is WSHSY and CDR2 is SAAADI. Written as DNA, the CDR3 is TGCGCCAGCAGTATTGGAAGTTACGGCACAGATACGCAGTATTTT. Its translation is CASSIGSYGTDTQYF.

Here the CDR3 reads CASSLSTVGADTQYF. DNA for the CDR3: TGCGCCAGCAGCTTGAGCACAGTAGGTGCAGATACGCAGTATTTT. This rearrangement joins TRBV5-1 to TRBJ2-3; D ambiguous. The CDR3 has 15 amino acids. Per the germline V gene, CDR1 is SGHRS and CDR2 is YFSETQ. Between the trimmed V and J ends, which lost 1 base and 4 bases, there was a span of 13 bases.